This T cell receptor (beta chain) was recorded in a study of OX40 agonist ivuxolimab in advanced cancers. Regarding the research as a whole: Ivuxolimab, which targeted the costimulatory receptor OX40 (CD134), was an agonistic, fully human IgG2 monoclonal antibody. Intravenous ivuxolimab was administered to patients every 2 weeks at six dose levels: 0.01, 0.1, 0.3, 1.5, 3 and 10 mg/kg. Of the approximately 54 dose-escalation patients, hepatocellular carcinoma was present in about 20, melanoma in roughly 15, renal cell carcinoma in 9 and head and neck cancer in 9. In the dose-escalation cohort, roughly 80% of patients were male, and the mean age was approximately 60 years, with a range of about 23 to 85. Patients were allowed to have had prior anti-PD-1, anti-PD-L1 or anti-CTLA-4 therapy, and approximately 40% of the dose-escalation patients had been treated with checkpoint inhibitors. Partial responses occurred in three dose-escalation patients: two with cutaneous melanoma and one with hepatocellular carcinoma. The point of sequencing TCRbeta in the periphery was to test whether ivuxolimab changed TCR sequence diversity and drove clonal T-cell expansion. The paper reports the monotherapy dose-escalation portion (N ≈ 50 patients) of the phase I ivuxolimab trial. The full study reports these points: Which antigens the clonally expanded peripheral T cells were specific for was not determined. Low levels of normalized T-cell clonal expansion were also shown by some nonresponding patients. Clonal expansion of both CD4+ and CD8+ blood T cells was observed from baseline to week 6 at doses 0.1 to 3.0 mg/kg. In the 0.1-3.0 mg/kg groups, partial responders were among the patients with the lowest normalized peripheral clonal expansion, particularly in CD8+ T cells. After ivuxolimab, expanded clones were on average more numerous among CD8+ T cells than among CD4+ T cells.

Counted from cysteine to phenylalanine, this CDR3 has 16 amino acids. Solely the CDR3 DNA is kept, with 48 bases framed from the first base. V lost 2 bases and J lost 0 bases, and the count of bases not matched to a germline gene is 3. The germline V gene specifies SGDLS as CDR1 and YYNGEE as CDR2. A note on this clone: Its antigen target is currently unknown. No base qualities exist here, and no much larger clone lies one base off it.

Genomic DNA was extracted from sorted cells for sequencing of the TCRbeta CDR3 region. TCRbeta CDR3 regions were sequenced using the immunoSEQ Assay. TCRdb carries this immuneACCESS record with in-frame sequences only. Its versions omit some clonotypes, under half of them owing to an unresolved V gene in the studies checked, with the rest unexplained. This sample lists around 68,000 clones; roughly 90% were detected once. The ten largest make up approximately 2.6% of the sample. Patients with autoimmune disease history or receiving systemic immunosuppression were excluded from the trial. Peripheral blood for TCR sequencing was drawn from every dose cohort at baseline, at cycle 4 day 1 and at cycle 7 day 1. Samples were obtained from an open-label, multicenter, first-in-human phase I dose-escalation trial of ivuxolimab. The trial enrolled adults with locally advanced or metastatic head and neck squamous cell, hepatocellular, melanoma or renal cell carcinoma. CD4+ and CD8+ T cells were sorted separately from peripheral blood before TCR sequencing.

The specimen comprised CD4+ or CD8+ T cells sorted from blood, sampled in a trial of the OX40 agonist ivuxolimab. The chain employs TRBV9 and TRBJ1-4; TRBD1 lines up with 8 middle nucleotides. The clonotype was recovered from an adult with an advanced solid tumor such as melanoma, head and neck, liver or kidney cancer. The nucleotides are TGTGCCAGCAGCGTTTCGACAGGGGCAACTAATGAAAAACTGTTTTTT. The encoded protein is CASSVSTGATNEKLFF.